The 28 T cell receptor beta chains listed next were all sequenced from one sample in a study of beta chain features in type 1 diabetes listed by TCRdb under 2018. The protocol used for the library was the immunoSEQ multiplex PCR assay. The High Capacity cDNA Reverse Transcription Kit was used to reverse transcribe all of the isolated RNA, meaning that expressed TCRB transcripts were what got sequenced. In its TCRdb copy, this immuneACCESS table keeps in-frame sequences only and misses some clones. Where compared with another copy, unresolved V genes explain less than half of these, and the others have no known cause. The sample profile shows about 230,000 clones; over 8.5% of them were found once. The ten largest clones take up 0.03% to 0.035% of the sample. The sample was naive CD4+ T cells from blood. According to the study, the label for this sample's cell subset or site signals: true naive CD4+ T cells. The receptors were sampled from a young woman in good health.

CDR3 residues: CASSIAEGREKLFF. CDR3 bases: TGTGCCAGTAGTATTGCGGAGGGGCGTGAAAAACTGTTTTTT. The rearrangement joins TRBV19 to TRBJ1-4; maybe TRBD1 (5 bases). Germline loops: CDR1 LNHDA, CDR2 SQIVND (reference sequence). With 3 bases removed from V and 7 bases from J, the gap between germline ends came to 12 bases. This CDR3 region has 14 residues.

This clone was recorded at least ten times. This chain joins TRBV9 and TRBJ2-7, with D uncertain. Germline loops: CDR1 SGDLS, CDR2 YYNGEE. V was trimmed by 0 bases and J by 6 bases, leaving 7 bases between them. This CDR3 is built from 12 residues. CDR3 amino acids: CASSVGFGEQYF. In nucleotides, the CDR3 is TGTGCCAGCAGCGTAGGTTTCGGCGAGCAGTACTTC.

This clone was counted a few times. The chain uses TRBV5-1 and TRBJ2-3; 7 bases align to TRBD2. V lost 1 base, J lost 1 base, and 6 bases stayed unmatched. Per germline, CDR1 SGHRS and CDR2 YFSETQ. The CDR3 is 16 residues long. CDR3 in DNA: TGCGCCAGCAGCTTGCCTGGGGGGGATGGCACAGATACGCAGTATTTT. It yields the protein CASSLPGGDGTDTQYF.

CDR3 loop: CASSIRTQDRSSSYNSPLHF. The CDR3, as DNA: TGTGCCAGTAGTATCCGAACCCAGGACAGATCAAGCTCCTATAATTCACCCCTCCACTTT. V usage is TRBV19 and J usage is TRBJ1-6, with D perhaps TRBD1 (6 bases). CDR3 size: 20 residues. V was cut by 3 bases and J by 0 bases, with 21 bases left in between. Germline assignment: CDR1 LNHDA and CDR2 SQIVND (reference sequence).

J is TRBJ2-7 and V is TRBV30; 8 bases align to TRBD2. The CDR3 extends over 14 amino acids. The germline gives CDR1 GTSNPN, CDR2 SVGIG (reference sequence). V lost 1 base to trimming and J lost 4 bases; unmatched junction nucleotides: 6. This CDR3 is CAWSEGGLGYEQYF. The CDR3 nucleotides are TGTGCCTGGAGTGAGGGGGGACTAGGTTACGAGCAGTACTTC.

This clone was counted a few times. The V call is TRBV5-4, the J call TRBJ1-1; possibly TRBD1 for D (5 bases). Per germline, CDR1 SGHNT and CDR2 YYREEE (reference sequence). The V end was cut by 4 bases, the J end by 4 bases, with 14 bases between. The CDR3 runs 14 residues. The CDR3 bases are TGTGCCAGCAGCCTTGAAGGTAGGGGCACTGAAGCTTTCTTT. Translating it yields CASSLEGRGTEAFF.

The V call is TRBV5-4, the J call TRBJ1-2, with TRBD1 as a possible D gene (6 bases). This CDR3 contains 15 residues. The V end was cut by 4 bases, the J end by 0 bases, with 13 bases between. Germline V gene sequence: CDR1 SGHNT, CDR2 YYREEE (reference sequence). The CDR3 DNA reads TGTGCCAGCAGCCAAGGGGGGGCCTCTAACTATGGCTACACCTTC. This codes for CASSQGGASNYGYTF. The variable domain in full, with the rest retrieved from reference TRBV5-4 and TRBJ1-2, is ETGVTQSPTHLIKTRGQQVTLRCSSQSGHNTVSWYQQALGQGPQFIFQYYREEENGRGNFPPRFSGLQFPNYSSELNVNALELDDSALYLCASSQGGASNYGYTFGSGTRLTVV.

The table lists this clone with many counts. This sequence joins TRBV9 and TRBJ2-5, with D hard to call. CDR1 is SGDLS and CDR2 is YYNGEE in the germline V gene. The CDR3 runs 11 residues. Trimming shortened V by 2 bases and J by 5 bases, and 4 bases separated the two germline ends. The CDR3 DNA is TGTGCCAGCAGCGTCGAGGAGACCCAGTACTTC. It yields the protein CASSVEETQYF.

This clone was observed a handful of times. This chain links TRBV30 with TRBJ1-1, with 7 bases identical to TRBD1. Germline trimming cut 3 bases from V and 4 bases from J; bases unmatched to any gene: 17. This CDR3 contains 17 residues. Germline CDR1 GTSNPN, CDR2 SVGIG (reference sequence). Here the CDR3 reads CAWREQATGRRVTEAFF. CDR3 in DNA: TGTGCCTGGAGAGAACAGGCGACAGGGAGACGGGTCACTGAAGCTTTCTTT.

This clone has only a few counts. The genes are TRBV10-3 and TRBJ2-1; TRBD2 might be the D (6 bases). The V gene's germline CDR1 is ENHRY and CDR2 SYGVKD. V was trimmed by 0 bases and J by 10 bases, leaving 16 bases between them. The CDR3 is 15 amino acids. The CDR3 loop is CAISESGGAHGEQFF. The DNA of the CDR3 is TGTGCCATCAGTGAGTCGGGCGGGGCTCATGGGGAGCAGTTCTTC.

The chain carries TRBV11-2 and TRBJ2-5; possible D gene TRBD2, 6 bases. Germline V gene sequence: CDR1 SGHAT, CDR2 FQNNGV. CDR3 length: 15 amino acids. The V end was cut by 2 bases, the J end by 1 base, with 11 bases between. The CDR3 sequence: CASSLYGSAQETQYF. CDR3 DNA: TGTGCCAGCAGCTTATACGGGAGCGCCCAAGAGACCCAGTACTTC.

J is TRBJ2-7 and V is TRBV5-4, with D unresolved. This CDR3 is 15 amino acids long. Trimming took 0 bases from V and 2 from J, leaving 12 bases between them. CDR1 SGHNT and CDR2 YYREEE come from the germline V gene (reference sequence). The CDR3 sequence is CASSLVGRVPYEQYF. CDR3 bases: TGTGCCAGCAGCTTGGTTGGTCGAGTTCCCTACGAGCAGTACTTC.

This clone has a handful of counts. This sequence joins TRBV11-1 and TRBJ1-1, with a possible D match to TRBD1 (5 bases). The length of the CDR3 is 14 residues. Trimming removed 5 bases at V and 0 bases at J, with 10 bases between. Looked up from germline, CDR1 is SGHAT and CDR2 is FQDESV (reference sequence). The CDR3 spells CASSTGLMNTEAFF. DNA for the CDR3: TGTGCCAGCAGCACGGGACTTATGAACACTGAAGCTTTCTTT.

The chain has TRBV5-1 and TRBJ2-1; 8 bases align to TRBD2. CDR1 and CDR2 from the germline V gene are SGHRS and YFSETQ. V shed 0 bases, J shed 6 bases, and the junction held 5 bases outside the gene matches. The CDR3 spans 15 residues. The DNA for the CDR3 is TGCGCCAGCAGCTTGGCCGGGCGGGGGGCCAATGAGCAGTTCTTC. Protein product: CASSLAGRGANEQFF.

This clone was observed a handful of times. V gene TRBV19 combines with J gene TRBJ1-2; TRBD1 agrees at 12 bases. Per the germline V gene, CDR1 is LNHDA and CDR2 is SQIVND (reference sequence). There are 13 residues in the CDR3. V dropped 9 bases and J dropped 8; count of bases not matched to a gene: 7. CDR3 sequence: CASGDRGLYGYTF. DNA of the CDR3: TGTGCCAGCGGGGACAGGGGGCTTTACGGCTACACCTTC.

The chain carries TRBV29-1 and TRBJ2-5; 8 bases line up with TRBD1. Trimming at V came to 6 bases and at J to 2 bases, leaving 8 bases not matched to a gene. CDR1 is SQVTM, CDR2 ANQGSEA, per germline. The CDR3 consists of 14 residues. CDR3 sequence reads: CSVEEGTGQETQYF. CDR3 nucleotide sequence: TGCAGCGTAGAGGAGGGGACAGGTCAAGAGACCCAGTACTTC. The variable domain in full, with the rest retrieved from reference TRBV29-1 and TRBJ2-5, is SAVISQKPSRDICQRGTSLTIQCQVDSQVTMMFWYRQQPGQSLTLIATANQGSEATYESGFVIDKFPISRPNLTFSTLTVSNMSPEDSSIYLCSVEEGTGQETQYFGPGTRLLVL.

In this sample, this clone turned up a few times. This chain joins TRBV7-9 and TRBJ2-7; TRBD1 aligns across 11 bases. The CDR3 runs 14 residues. Germline V gene data show CDR1 as SEHNR and CDR2 as FQNEAQ (reference sequence). Trimming took 5 bases from V and 2 from J; bases not matched to a gene: 2. Written as DNA, the CDR3 is TGTGCCAGCAGCCGGGGACAGGGGGCCTACGAGCAGTACTTC. Its translation is CASSRGQGAYEQYF. Supplemented by reference TRBV7-9 and TRBJ2-7, the full variable domain reads DTGVSQNPRHKITKRGQNVTFRCDPISEHNRLYWYRQTLGQGPEFLTYFQNEAQLEKSRLLSDRFSAERPKGSFSTLEIQRTEQGDSAMYLCASSRGQGAYEQYFGPGTRLTVT.

This clone has only a few counts. CDR3 in amino acids: CASSVDRGKNYGYTF. In DNA, the CDR3 is TGTGCCAGCAGCGTAGACAGGGGAAAGAACTATGGCTACACCTTC. The chain links TRBV21-1 to TRBJ1-2; TRBD1, the D gene given by the table, was not confirmed from the DNA. TRBV21-1 is an annotated pseudogene. The CDR3 runs to 15 residues.

CDR3: CASSLTTSNTGELFF. The CDR3 DNA reads TGCGCCAGCAGCTTGACTACTAGTAACACCGGGGAGCTGTTTTTT. This chain connects TRBV5-1 to TRBJ2-2, with D maybe TRBD2 (5 bases). CDR1 SGHRS and CDR2 YFSETQ come from the germline V gene. V was clipped by 1 base and J by 2 bases, with 9 bases between them. CDR3 length: 15 residues.

The gene calls are TRBV4-1 and TRBJ2-1; 12 positions match TRBD1. V lost 3 bases, J lost 7 bases, and 16 bases stayed unmatched. Per germline, CDR1 MGHRA and CDR2 YSYEKL. This CDR3 has 19 residues. The CDR3: CASSQGGTGGNGRKNEQFF. Here the CDR3 DNA reads TGCGCCAGCAGCCAGGGGGGGACAGGGGGCAACGGGCGTAAGAATGAGCAGTTCTTC.

The V call is TRBV30, the J call TRBJ1-6; 8 bases align to TRBD1. The CDR3 is 13 amino acids. The V gene end was trimmed by 1 base and the J gene end by 10 bases; junction bases not matched to a gene: 3. Germline V lookup: CDR1 GTSNPN, CDR2 SVGIG (reference sequence). The CDR3 reads CAWSEDRVSPLHF. The CDR3, as DNA: TGTGCCTGGAGTGAGGACAGGGTCTCACCCCTCCACTTT.

The chain employs TRBV19 and TRBJ2-1; D might be TRBD1 (6 bases). This CDR3 spans 16 amino acids. V was shortened by 3 bases and J by 3 bases, with 15 bases between the two germline ends. Germline V gene sequence: CDR1 LNHDA, CDR2 SQIVND (reference sequence). The CDR3 coding sequence is TGTGCCAGTAGTATGCGACAGGATTTATTCTACAATGAGCAGTTCTTC. It is translated as CASSMRQDLFYNEQFF.

V and J are TRBV4-1 and TRBJ1-4; no definite D call. The V end lost 1 base, the J end lost 13 bases, and 10 bases lay between the germline ends. This CDR3 spans 12 amino acids. Germline CDR1 is MGHRA and CDR2 is YSYEKL. The DNA of the CDR3 is TGCGCCAGCAGCCAAGTCCTAGGTCCACTGTTTTTT. Residues: CASSQVLGPLFF.

V and J are TRBV30 and TRBJ1-1, with TRBD1 matching over 7 bases. Losses at the gene ends were 5 bases for V and 3 bases for J; bases not matched to a gene: 6. Germline V gene sequence: CDR1 GTSNPN, CDR2 SVGIG (reference sequence). The CDR3 runs 13 residues. The CDR3 region has the DNA TGTGCCTGGTCACAGGGGATGGACACTGAAGCTTTCTTT. Protein sequence: CAWSQGMDTEAFF.

This rearrangement joins TRBV27 to TRBJ1-1; TRBD1 matches 7 bases. The CDR3 is 15 amino acids. V gave up 2 bases and J gave up 6 bases; unmatched junction bases: 9. Germline CDR1 is MNHEY and CDR2 is SMNVEV (reference sequence). In DNA, the CDR3 is TGTGCCAGCAGTTTAACGAGACAGGGCTCGGCTGAAGCTTTCTTT. Protein product: CASSLTRQGSAEAFF.

This clone was counted only a few times. The rearrangement links TRBV14 to TRBJ2-5; 9 nucleotides align to TRBD2. From germline, CDR1 is SGHDN and CDR2 FVKESK. CDR3 length: 19 residues. Trimming at V came to 2 bases and at J to 5 bases, leaving 18 bases not matched to a gene. The CDR3 DNA follows: TGTGCCAGCAGCCAAAGGCGCGGGAGGGCCGATTTTGGTTTCGAGACCCAGTACTTC. Translation gives CASSQRRGRADFGFETQYF.

In its sample, this clone was seen a few times. V usage is TRBV15 and J usage is TRBJ2-7; D might be TRBD1 (6 bases). The CDR3 spans 13 residues. V lost 9 bases to trimming and J lost 0 bases, with 12 bases between them. The germline gives CDR1 LNHNV, CDR2 YYDKDF (reference sequence). The chain's CDR3 is CATADRSSYEQYF. In DNA form, the CDR3 reads TGTGCCACAGCCGACAGGAGCTCCTACGAGCAGTACTTC.

This clone was counted a few times. This chain uses TRBV5-4 with TRBJ1-1; D perhaps matches TRBD1 (5 bases). CDR3 length: 15 amino acids. The V gene lost 3 bases and the J gene lost 11 bases, with 23 bases spanning the gap. Germline assignment: CDR1 SGHNT and CDR2 YYREEE (reference sequence). CDR3 sequence: CASSYESRGSSKAFF. CDR3 sequence (DNA): TGTGCCAGCAGCTACGAGAGTAGGGGATCGAGTAAGGCTTTCTTT. The full variable domain, completed using reference TRBV5-4 and TRBJ1-1, is ETGVTQSPTHLIKTRGQQVTLRCSSQSGHNTVSWYQQALGQGPQFIFQYYREEENGRGNFPPRFSGLQFPNYSSELNVNALELDDSALYLCASSYESRGSSKAFFGQGTRLTVV.